Shown below are 26 T cell receptor beta chains from a single sample sequenced in a study of cytomegalovirus exposure and HLA in healthy donors. It was with 60 Vbeta and 13 Jbeta primers that the PCR ran. Profiling relied on immunoSEQ multiplex PCR, and the TCRdb table lists in-frame clones only, not all of them. The repertoire has 190,000 or so clones, 75% to 85% of them found once; the top ten carry 0.65%. Sequenced sample: PBMCs. These receptors came from a boy younger than 18 in good health and CMV-seronegative.

The chain recombines TRBV2 with TRBJ1-4; 7 nucleotides match TRBD1. Trimming removed 6 bases from V and 0 bases from J; junction bases left unmatched: 4. CDR1 is SNHLY, CDR2 FYNNEI, per germline. The CDR3 contains 15 residues. The CDR3: CASRGQGATNEKLFF. The DNA for the CDR3 is TGTGCCAGCAGGGGCCAGGGGGCAACTAATGAAAAACTGTTTTTT.

The V gene is TRBV5-1, the J gene TRBJ2-3, with no clear D. V was shortened by 0 bases and J by 4 bases, with 6 bases between the two germline ends. This CDR3 comprises 13 residues. Germline loops: CDR1 SGHRS, CDR2 YFSETQ. Written as DNA, the CDR3 is TGCGCCAGCAGCTTGGAATTCGCAGATACGCAGTATTTT. As protein: CASSLEFADTQYF.

The chain uses TRBV7-2 and TRBJ1-1; D call uncertain. Trimming left V 7 bases short and J 4 bases short, with 13 bases between. CDR3 length: 13 residues. Germline-derived CDR1 and CDR2 are SGHTA and FQGNSA. CDR3 in amino acids: CASNPNPSTEAFF. CDR3 DNA: TGTGCCAGCAATCCCAACCCGAGCACTGAAGCTTTCTTT.

About this clone itself: Within the sample, other DNA sequences also encode this same CDR3. The rearrangement uses TRBV19 and TRBJ2-7; 9 positions agree with TRBD1. V was clipped by 9 bases and J by 3 bases; unmatched bases: 6. Germline CDR1 is LNHDA and CDR2 is SQIVND (reference sequence). This CDR3 is 13 amino acids long. The CDR3 region is CASSADRGYEQYF. In DNA, the CDR3 is TGTGCCAGCTCAGCGGACAGGGGCTACGAGCAGTACTTC.

The V call is TRBV15, the J call TRBJ1-3; a possible D gene is TRBD1 (5 bases). V lost 1 base and J lost 4, with 11 bases in between. The CDR3 has 15 residues. Germline CDR1 reads LNHNV; CDR2 reads YYDKDF (reference sequence). CDR3 in amino acids: CATSRVGGRGNTIYF. The DNA of the CDR3 is TGTGCCACCAGCAGAGTGGGGGGAAGGGGAAACACCATATATTTT.

The chain carries TRBV7-9 and TRBJ1-1, with a tentative D call TRBD1 (6 bases). The germline V and J ends were trimmed by 5 bases and 3 bases, with 13 bases remaining between them. The CDR3 sequence is 14 residues long. Germline V gene data show CDR1 as SEHNR and CDR2 as FQNEAQ (reference sequence). Written as DNA, the CDR3 is TGTGCCAGCAGCAAGGGGGTTGGGGACACTGAAGCTTTCTTT. Amino acids: CASSKGVGDTEAFF.

V usage is TRBV19 and J usage is TRBJ2-1; a possible D gene is TRBD2 (7 bases). The length of the CDR3 is 14 residues. Deletions cut 3 bases from V and 5 bases from J, with 11 bases between. Germline V lookup: CDR1 LNHDA, CDR2 SQIVND (reference sequence). For the CDR3, the DNA is TGTGCCAGTAGTATGGGCGGGGGCCACAATGAGCAGTTCTTC. The encoded protein is CASSMGGGHNEQFF.

The chain carries TRBV2 and TRBJ1-4; D might be TRBD1 (6 bases). Germline CDR1 and CDR2: SNHLY and FYNNEI. Trimming removed 3 bases from V and 8 bases from J, with 22 bases in between. This CDR3 spans 17 amino acids. CDR3 sequence (DNA): TGTGCCAGCAGTGATTCCATTAGGAGACAGGTTGAAGAAAAACTGTTTTTT. This encodes CASSDSIRRQVEEKLFF.

V gene TRBV29-1 combines with J gene TRBJ2-4, with a possible D match to TRBD1 (6 bases). The germline V and J ends were trimmed by 0 bases and 7 bases, with 13 bases remaining between them. The CDR3 is 14 residues long. Germline V lookup: CDR1 SQVTM, CDR2 ANQGSEA. The DNA of the CDR3 is TGCAGCGTTGAAGATCCGGTGGGGGCTAACATTCAGTACTTC. Amino acids: CSVEDPVGANIQYF.

This clone was seen only once. J is TRBJ1-2 and V is TRBV5-1, with 7 bases fitting TRBD1. CDR3 length equals 14 residues. CDR1 SGHRS and CDR2 YFSETQ come from the germline V gene. V was pared by 0 bases and J by 4 bases, with 3 bases of the junction left unmatched. The CDR3 sequence: CASSLDGTAYGYTF. The CDR3, as DNA: TGCGCCAGCAGCTTGGATGGGACAGCCTATGGCTACACCTTC.

This clone appeared a few times. The chain carries TRBV5-4 and TRBJ2-3, with a possible D match to TRBD1 (5 bases). Trimming pared 4 bases from V and 1 base from J, leaving 16 bases between. The CDR3 is made up of 16 amino acids. Germline V CDR1 and CDR2: SGHNT, YYREEE (reference sequence). CDR3 DNA sequence: TGTGCCAGCAGCCCCACCCCATTAGGGGGCACAGATACGCAGTATTTT. This sequence encodes CASSPTPLGGTDTQYF.

J is TRBJ1-4 and V is TRBV20-1; D gene ambiguous. V lost 6 bases, J lost 8 bases, and 10 bases lay in between. The CDR3 spans 11 residues. Germline V gene sequence: CDR1 DFQATT, CDR2 SNEGSKA (reference sequence). The CDR3 sequence: CSARAGEKLFF. The CDR3 DNA follows: TGCAGTGCCCGGGCGGGAGAAAAACTGTTTTTT.

The chain links TRBV6-5 to TRBJ2-2; 13 bases agree with TRBD2. Germline-derived CDR1 and CDR2 are MNHEY and SVGAGI. The CDR3 extends over 15 amino acids. After removal of 5 bases from V and 6 bases from J, the junction contained 3 bases not matched to a gene. CDR3 region: CASSGLAGVSGELFF. Here the CDR3 DNA reads TGTGCCAGCAGTGGACTAGCGGGAGTATCCGGGGAGCTGTTTTTT.

The CDR3 loop reads CASSDSAGTSGSGAQYF. CDR3 DNA sequence: TGTGCCAGCAGTGACTCTGCCGGGACTAGCGGGAGTGGTGCGCAGTATTTT. The chain employs TRBV6-4 and TRBJ2-3; 14 positions agree with TRBD2. The CDR3 consists of 17 residues. With 0 bases clipped from V and 10 bases from J, the junction kept 9 bases outside the gene matches. CDR1 is MRHNA and CDR2 is SNTAGT in the germline V gene.

The chain combines TRBV7-8 with TRBJ1-2, with TRBD1 identical over 7 bases. Germline V gene data show CDR1 as SGHVS and CDR2 as FQNEAQ. Trimming removed 5 bases from V and 5 bases from J; junction bases left unmatched: 11. The CDR3 length is 15 residues. The CDR3 sequence: CASSRDDRVGYGYTF. Written as DNA, the CDR3 is TGTGCCAGCAGCCGAGACGACAGGGTAGGGTATGGCTACACCTTC. Full variable domain (remainder filled in from reference TRBV7-8 and TRBJ1-2): GAGVSQSPRYKVAKRGQDVALRCDPISGHVSLFWYQQALGQGPEFLTYFQNEAQLDKSGLPSDRFFAERPEGSVSTLKIQRTQQEDSAVYLCASSRDDRVGYGYTFGSGTRLTVV.

This chain links TRBV5-1 with TRBJ2-1; 10 bases are shared with TRBD1. The CDR3 is 16 amino acids. The trim removed 3 bases at V and 8 bases at J, leaving 11 bases unmatched. Germline CDR1 reads SGHRS; CDR2 reads YFSETQ. The CDR3 nucleotides read TGCGCCAGCAGCTGGGGGGACAGGGGTAGGTCGGATGAGCAGTTCTTC. It is translated as CASSWGDRGRSDEQFF.

The CDR3 reads CATSRATDHEQYF. The CDR3 bases are TGTGCCACCAGCAGAGCGACAGACCACGAGCAGTACTTC. V usage is TRBV15 and J usage is TRBJ2-7; D perhaps matches TRBD1 (5 bases). Trimming shortened V by 1 base and J by 5 bases, and 9 bases separated the two germline ends. The CDR3 length is 13 residues. The germline CDR1 and CDR2 sequences are LNHNV and YYDKDF (reference sequence).

The chain combines TRBV19 with TRBJ1-4; D not resolved. The CDR3 loop spans 13 amino acids. V shed 8 bases and J shed 13 bases, with 20 bases lying between them. CDR1 is LNHDA and CDR2 is SQIVND in the germline V gene (reference sequence). This CDR3 reads CASRTPQNGILFF. In nucleotides, the CDR3 is TGTGCCAGTCGCACGCCACAGAATGGTATACTGTTTTTT. The entire variable domain, with the rest obtained from reference TRBV19 and TRBJ1-4, is as follows: DGGITQSPKYLFRKEGQNVTLSCEQNLNHDAMYWYRQDPGQGLRLIYYSQIVNDFQKGDIAEGYSVSREKKESFPLTVTSAQKNPTAFYLCASRTPQNGILFFGSGTQLSVL.

The J gene is TRBJ1-1, the V gene TRBV4-2; the D is unclear. The germline CDR1 and CDR2 sequences are LGHNA and YNFKEQ. CDR3 length equals 13 residues. Deletions cut 1 base from V and 7 bases from J, with 10 bases between. CDR3 protein: CASSQGVSDEAFF. The CDR3 DNA reads as TGTGCCAGCAGCCAAGGTGTATCAGATGAAGCTTTCTTT.

This clone was seen a handful of times. J is TRBJ2-7 and V is TRBV19; the D gene is possibly TRBD1 (6 bases). This CDR3 is built from 13 residues. Trimming stripped 6 bases from V and 2 bases from J, with 11 bases between. Germline CDR1 reads LNHDA; CDR2 reads SQIVND (reference sequence). DNA for the CDR3: TGTGCCAGTAGCAGGGACATCCCCTACGAGCAGTACTTC. Amino acids: CASSRDIPYEQYF.

This clone was found a few times. This sequence joins TRBV6-1 and TRBJ1-2, with TRBD1 identical over 8 bases. This CDR3 comprises 16 residues. Looked up from germline, CDR1 is MNHNS and CDR2 is SASEGT. The V segment lost 0 bases and the J segment 6 bases; nucleotides outside the gene matches: 9. CDR3: CASSEAIAGGWNGYTF. As DNA, the CDR3 is TGTGCCAGCAGTGAAGCGATAGCAGGGGGCTGGAATGGCTACACCTTC.

This chain connects TRBV6-1 to TRBJ2-6; 7 bases align to TRBD1. There are 17 residues in the CDR3. The V segment lost 4 bases and the J segment 3 bases; nucleotides outside the gene matches: 9. Germline assignment: CDR1 MNHNS and CDR2 SASEGT. CDR3 nucleotide sequence: TGTGCCAGCAGTGTTCGAGACAGGGCAGATGGGGCCAACGTCCTGACTTTC. It yields the protein CASSVRDRADGANVLTF.

In this sample, this clone turned up a few times. This rearrangement joins TRBV9 to TRBJ2-5; perhaps TRBD2 as D (5 bases). Trimming left V 0 bases short and J 3 bases short, with 12 bases between. From germline, CDR1 is SGDLS and CDR2 YYNGEE. CDR3 size: 15 residues. CDR3 sequence: CASSVGPDSKETQYF. In nucleotides, the CDR3 is TGTGCCAGCAGCGTAGGGCCGGACTCCAAAGAGACCCAGTACTTC. Full variable domain (outside the CDR3, taken from reference TRBV9 and TRBJ2-5): DSGVTQTPKHLITATGQRVTLRCSPRSGDLSVYWYQQSLDQGLQFLIQYYNGEERAKGNILERFSAQQFPDLHSELNLSSLELGDSALYFCASSVGPDSKETQYFGPGTRLLVL.

The chain links TRBV18 to TRBJ2-6, with D unclear. Germline loops: CDR1 KGHSH, CDR2 LQKENI. The CDR3 runs 13 residues. With 6 bases removed from V and 4 bases from J, the gap between germline ends came to 7 bases. The CDR3: CASSSSGANVLTF. CDR3 nucleotides: TGTGCCAGCTCTTCTTCCGGGGCCAACGTCCTGACTTTC.

J is TRBJ2-7 and V is TRBV25-1, with D perhaps TRBD1 (5 bases). With 6 bases removed from V and 5 bases from J, the gap between germline ends came to 14 bases. The germline V gene has CDR1 MGHDK and CDR2 SYGVNS. CDR3 length equals 13 residues. The CDR3 spells CASSPGLWDEQYF. The CDR3 DNA sequence: TGTGCCAGCAGCCCAGGGCTCTGGGACGAGCAGTACTTC.

The V and J genes are TRBV7-2 and TRBJ1-1; D is perhaps TRBD1 (6 bases). This CDR3 has 15 residues. The V and J ends lost 1 base and 1 base respectively, with 10 bases between them. Looked up from germline, CDR1 is SGHTA and CDR2 is FQGNSA. CDR3 in amino acids: CASSLGGQSNTEAFF. As DNA, the CDR3 is TGTGCCAGCAGCTTAGGGGGACAATCGAACACTGAAGCTTTCTTT.